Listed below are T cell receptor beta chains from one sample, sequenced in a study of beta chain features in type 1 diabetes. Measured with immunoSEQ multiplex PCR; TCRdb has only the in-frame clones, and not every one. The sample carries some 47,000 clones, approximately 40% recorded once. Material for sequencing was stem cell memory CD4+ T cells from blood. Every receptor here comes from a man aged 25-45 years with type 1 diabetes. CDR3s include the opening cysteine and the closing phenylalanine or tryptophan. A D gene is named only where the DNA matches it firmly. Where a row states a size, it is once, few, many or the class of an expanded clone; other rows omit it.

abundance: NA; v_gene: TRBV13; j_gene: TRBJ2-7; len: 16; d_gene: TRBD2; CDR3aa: CASSKKRTSGLYEQYF; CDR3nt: TGTGCCAGCAGCAAAAAAAGGACTAGCGGCCTCTACGAGCAGTACTTC
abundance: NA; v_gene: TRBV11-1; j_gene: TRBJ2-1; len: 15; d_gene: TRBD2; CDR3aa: CASSLGLAGLDEQFF; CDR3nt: TGTGCCAGCAGCTTGGGGCTAGCGGGATTAGATGAGCAGTTCTTC
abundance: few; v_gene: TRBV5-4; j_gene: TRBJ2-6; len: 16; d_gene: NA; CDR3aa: CASSLGSSSGANVLTF; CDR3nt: TGTGCCAGCAGCTTGGGTAGTTCCTCTGGGGCCAACGTCCTGACTTTC
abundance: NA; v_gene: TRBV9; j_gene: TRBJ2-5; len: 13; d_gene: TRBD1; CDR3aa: CASSGQGKATQYF; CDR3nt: TGTGCCAGCAGCGGACAGGGGAAGGCGACCCAGTACTTC
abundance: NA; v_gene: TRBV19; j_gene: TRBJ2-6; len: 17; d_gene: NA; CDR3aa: CASSIVVGGSWANVLTF; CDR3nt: TGTGCCAGTAGTATAGTTGTTGGGGGCTCTTGGGCCAACGTCCTGACTTTC
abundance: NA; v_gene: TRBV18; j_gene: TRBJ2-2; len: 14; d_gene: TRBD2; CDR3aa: CASSPASGTGELFF; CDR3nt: TGTGCCAGCTCACCGGCTAGCGGCACCGGGGAGCTGTTTTTT
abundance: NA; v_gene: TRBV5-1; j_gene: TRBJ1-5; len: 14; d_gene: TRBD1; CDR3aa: CASSLELGGEPQHF; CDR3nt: TGCGCCAGCAGCTTGGAGTTAGGGGGCGAGCCCCAGCATTTT
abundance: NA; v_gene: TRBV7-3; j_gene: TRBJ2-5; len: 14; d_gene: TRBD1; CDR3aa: CASSLMGQQETQYF; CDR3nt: TGTGCCAGCAGCTTAATGGGACAGCAAGAGACCCAGTACTTC
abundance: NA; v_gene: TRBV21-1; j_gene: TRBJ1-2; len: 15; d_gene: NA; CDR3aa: CASSNLCAPNYGYTF; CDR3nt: TGTGCCAGCAGCAATCTGTGCGCGCCTAACTATGGCTACACCTTC
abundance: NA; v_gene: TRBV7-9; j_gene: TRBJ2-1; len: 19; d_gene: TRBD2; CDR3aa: CASSFLAGAGGYSGAEQFF; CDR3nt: TGTGCCAGCAGCTTCCTGGCGGGAGCGGGCGGTTATAGTGGAGCTGAGCAGTTCTTC
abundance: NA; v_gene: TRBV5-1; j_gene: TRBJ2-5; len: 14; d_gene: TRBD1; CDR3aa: CASRTGASMETQYF; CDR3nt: TGCGCCAGCAGGACAGGGGCTAGTATGGAGACCCAGTACTTC
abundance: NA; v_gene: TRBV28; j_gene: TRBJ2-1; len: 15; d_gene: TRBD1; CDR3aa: CASSPPGTGAIEQFF; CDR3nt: TGTGCCAGCAGTCCACCCGGGACAGGGGCCATTGAGCAGTTCTTC
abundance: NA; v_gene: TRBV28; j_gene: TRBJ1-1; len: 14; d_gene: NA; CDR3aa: CASSFGGLDTEAFF; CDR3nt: TGTGCCAGCAGTTTTGGGGGCTTGGACACTGAAGCTTTCTTT
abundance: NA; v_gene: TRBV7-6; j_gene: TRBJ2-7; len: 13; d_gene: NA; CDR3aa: CASSLARPYEQYF; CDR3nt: TGTGCCAGCTCCCTAGCGCGCCCCTACGAGCAGTACTTC
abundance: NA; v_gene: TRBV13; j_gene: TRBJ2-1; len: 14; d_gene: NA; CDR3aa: CASSTRGSYNEQFF; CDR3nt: TGTGCCAGCAGCACCAGGGGCTCCTACAATGAGCAGTTCTTC
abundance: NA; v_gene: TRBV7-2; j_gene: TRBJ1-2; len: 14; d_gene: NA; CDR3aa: CASSQRGQGYGYTF; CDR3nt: TGTGCCAGCAGCCAGCGGGGGCAGGGGTATGGCTACACCTTC
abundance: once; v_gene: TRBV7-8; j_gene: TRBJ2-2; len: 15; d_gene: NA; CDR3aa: CASRRRLGDTGELFF; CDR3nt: TGTGCCAGCAGACGCCGACTAGGGGACACCGGGGAGCTGTTTTTT
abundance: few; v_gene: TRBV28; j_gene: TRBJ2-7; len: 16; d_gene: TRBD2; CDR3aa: CASSFRSGRNTYEQYF; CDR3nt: TGTGCCAGCAGCTTCCGGAGCGGGAGGAACACCTACGAGCAGTACTTC
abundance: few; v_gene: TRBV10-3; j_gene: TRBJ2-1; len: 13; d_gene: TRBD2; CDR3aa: CATHTGTTHEQFF; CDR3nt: TGTGCCACCCACACCGGGACTACTCATGAGCAGTTCTTC
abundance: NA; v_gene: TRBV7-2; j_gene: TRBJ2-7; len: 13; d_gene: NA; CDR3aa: CASSSVPSYEQYF; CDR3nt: TGTGCCAGCAGCTCCGTCCCCTCCTACGAGCAGTACTTC
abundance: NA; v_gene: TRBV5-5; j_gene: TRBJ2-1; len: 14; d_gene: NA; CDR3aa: CASRQVAAENEQFF; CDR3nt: TGTGCCAGCAGACAGGTAGCGGCTGAAAATGAGCAGTTCTTC
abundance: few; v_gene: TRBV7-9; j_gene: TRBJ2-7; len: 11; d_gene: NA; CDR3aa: CASSINYEQYF; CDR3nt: TGTGCCAGCAGCATAAACTACGAGCAGTACTTC
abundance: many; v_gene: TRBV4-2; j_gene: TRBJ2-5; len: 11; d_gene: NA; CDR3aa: CASSQDHRVDF; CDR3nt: TGTGCCAGCAGCCAAGATCATCGGGTCGACTTC
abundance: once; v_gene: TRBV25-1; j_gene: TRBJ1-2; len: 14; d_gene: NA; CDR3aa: CASSEGGHFEGYTF; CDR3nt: TGTGCCAGCAGTGAAGGGGGACACTTCGAGGGCTACACCTTC
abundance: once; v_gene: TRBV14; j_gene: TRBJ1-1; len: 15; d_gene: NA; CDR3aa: CASSRVSGLNTEAFF; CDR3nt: TGTGCCAGCAGCCGAGTTTCGGGGTTGAACACTGAAGCTTTCTTT
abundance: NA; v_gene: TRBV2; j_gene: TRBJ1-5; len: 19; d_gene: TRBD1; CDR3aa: CASSVNEGPGQGGNQPQHF; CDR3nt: TGTGCCAGCAGTGTAAACGAGGGCCCGGGACAGGGAGGCAATCAGCCCCAGCATTTT
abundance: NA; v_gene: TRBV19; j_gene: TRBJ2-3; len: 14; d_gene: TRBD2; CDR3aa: CASSKLALTDTQYF; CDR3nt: TGTGCCAGTAGTAAACTAGCGTTGACAGATACGCAGTATTTT
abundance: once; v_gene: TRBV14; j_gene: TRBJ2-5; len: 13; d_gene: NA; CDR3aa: CASSQATFGTQYF; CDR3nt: TGTGCCAGCAGCCAAGCCACTTTCGGGACCCAGTACTTC
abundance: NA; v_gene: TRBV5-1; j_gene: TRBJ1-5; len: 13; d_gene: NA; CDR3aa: CASSLQPNQPQHF; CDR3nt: TGCGCCAGCAGCTTACAGCCGAATCAGCCCCAGCATTTT
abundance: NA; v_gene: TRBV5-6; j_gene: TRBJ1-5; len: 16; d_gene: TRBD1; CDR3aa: CASSLGYRQGSWPQHF; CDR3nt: TGTGCCAGCAGCTTGGGGTACCGACAGGGGAGTTGGCCCCAGCATTTT
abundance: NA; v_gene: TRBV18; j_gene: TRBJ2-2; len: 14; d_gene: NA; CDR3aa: CASSPRTYTGELFF; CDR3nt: TGTGCCAGCTCACCGCGGACTTACACCGGGGAGCTGTTTTTT